This T cell receptor beta chain emerged from a study of T cell repertoires in cytomegalovirus infection. Background on the study: Both a matching HLA type and CMV infection were indicated by public TCR beta signatures.

With regard to this clonotype: Its target is not known.

Study conclusions and caveats: The cumulative frequency of public TCR beta families distinguished individuals who carried CMV together with the relevant HLA. Within the response measured ex vivo, HLA-C-restricted CMV-specific TCR beta clonotypes were dominant.

TCRdb reprocessed the reads via MiXCR and lists one record per CDR3 protein. The data show 450,000 to 550,000 distinct CDR3 sequences, approximately 15% seen once. The CDR3 has 14 amino acids. Germline V gives CDR1 PRHDT, CDR2 FYEKMQ (reference sequence). V dropped 5 bases and J dropped 2; count of bases not matched to a gene: 6. The receptor's source is a human donor in good health (CMV status not recorded). Some clones in this sample may be carry-over from other donors' samples. The sample comprised CD8+ T cells from PBMCs. The chain employs TRBV13 and TRBJ2-7; 7 positions agree with TRBD1. The CDR3 protein is CASSPDRAPYEQYF. The CDR3 DNA sequence: TGTGCCAGCAGCCCTGACAGGGCACCCTACGAGCAGTACTTC.